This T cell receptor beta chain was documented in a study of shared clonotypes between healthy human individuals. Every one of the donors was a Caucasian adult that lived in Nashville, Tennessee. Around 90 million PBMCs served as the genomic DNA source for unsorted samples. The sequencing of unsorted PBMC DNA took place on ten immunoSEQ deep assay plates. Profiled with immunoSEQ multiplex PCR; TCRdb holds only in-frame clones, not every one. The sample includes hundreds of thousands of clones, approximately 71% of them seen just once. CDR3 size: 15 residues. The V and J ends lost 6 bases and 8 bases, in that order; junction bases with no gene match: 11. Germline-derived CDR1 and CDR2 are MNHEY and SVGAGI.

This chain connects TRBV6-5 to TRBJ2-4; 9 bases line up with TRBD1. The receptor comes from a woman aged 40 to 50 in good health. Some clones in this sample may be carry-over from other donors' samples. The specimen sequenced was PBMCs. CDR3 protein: CASRPQGAGADIQYF. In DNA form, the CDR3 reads TGTGCCAGCAGACCACAGGGGGCAGGCGCGGACATTCAGTACTTC.